A single sample is the source of the 14 T cell receptor beta chains below, sequenced in a study of blood T cell repertoires in COVID-19. Sequenced by immunoSEQ multiplex PCR; TCRdb stores in-frame clones only, minus some. Counted here are 100,000 or so clones, approximately 90% occurring once; the ten biggest clones make up roughly 2.1%. The sequenced sample consisted of peripheral blood. These receptors were collected from a man between 45 and 60 years old with active COVID-19.

This chain links TRBV6-2 or TRBV6-3 with TRBJ1-5; 7 bases fit TRBD1. There are 14 residues in the CDR3. Losses at the gene ends were 2 bases for V and 3 bases for J; bases not matched to a gene: 1. In germline, CDR1 is MNHEY, CDR2 SVGEGT. CDR3 loop: CASSYGQVNQPQHF. The CDR3 DNA reads as TGTGCCAGCAGTTACGGACAGGTCAATCAGCCCCAGCATTTT.

The rearrangement uses TRBV5-1 and TRBJ2-3; possible D gene TRBD1, 6 bases. CDR1 and CDR2 (germline): SGHRS, YFSETQ. V lost 7 bases and J lost 6, with 24 bases in between. The CDR3 has 16 amino acids. CDR3 sequence reads: CASQEGHGRSPDTQYF. The CDR3 DNA is TGCGCCAGCCAAGAGGGACATGGACGGTCGCCGGATACGCAGTATTTT.

The gene calls are TRBV7-9 and TRBJ2-5; perhaps TRBD2 as D (6 bases). The CDR3 extends over 16 amino acids. Germline V lookup: CDR1 SEHNR, CDR2 FQNEAQ (reference sequence). Between the trimmed V and J ends, which lost 2 bases and 5 bases, there was a span of 18 bases. In nucleotides, the CDR3 is TGTGCCAGCAGCTTACCTCAAATCGGCGGGAAGGAGACCCAGTACTTC. Amino acids: CASSLPQIGGKETQYF.

The rearrangement joins TRBV7-9 to TRBJ1-1; D may be TRBD1 (5 bases). Trimming pared 1 base from V and 5 bases from J, leaving 14 bases between. Per the germline V gene, CDR1 is SEHNR and CDR2 is FQNEAQ (reference sequence). The CDR3 length is 15 residues. The CDR3 sequence is CASSLVPPGGTEAFF. CDR3 sequence (DNA): TGTGCCAGCAGCTTAGTGCCGCCGGGGGGGACTGAAGCTTTCTTT.

The chain recombines TRBV5-1 with TRBJ1-1; D gene ambiguous. The V and J ends lost 0 bases and 1 base respectively, with 4 bases between them. Germline CDR1 and CDR2: SGHRS and YFSETQ. CDR3 length: 13 amino acids. The CDR3 loop reads CASSLAENTEAFF. The CDR3, as DNA: TGCGCCAGCAGCTTGGCAGAGAACACTGAAGCTTTCTTT.

This chain uses TRBV6-5 with TRBJ2-1; 10 bases are shared with TRBD2. Germline V gene lookup returns CDR1 MNHEY and CDR2 SVGAGI. The CDR3 spans 16 residues. J lost 4 bases, V lost 2 bases, and 5 bases had no gene match. The CDR3 loop reads CASSYTGTSDYNEQFF. CDR3 coding DNA: TGTGCCAGCAGTTACACGGGGACTAGCGATTACAATGAGCAGTTCTTC.

The CDR3 DNA sequence: TGTGCCAGCAGCGTAGAACCCTTCGAGGTGGATGAGCAGTTCTTC. Translated, it gives CASSVEPFEVDEQFF. The chain uses TRBV9 and TRBJ2-1; D remains unclear. Trimming took off 0 bases at V and 8 bases at J, with 15 bases between the two ends. This CDR3 has 15 residues. The germline V gene has CDR1 SGDLS and CDR2 YYNGEE. Full variable domain (rest looked up from reference TRBV9 and TRBJ2-1): DSGVTQTPKHLITATGQRVTLRCSPRSGDLSVYWYQQSLDQGLQFLIQYYNGEERAKGNILERFSAQQFPDLHSELNLSSLELGDSALYFCASSVEPFEVDEQFFGPGTRLTVL.

The chain's CDR3 is CASSKLGGGLRTF. CDR3 bases: TGTGCCAGCAGTAAACTGGGGGGGGGACTGCGCACCTTC. This chain uses TRBV6-5 with TRBJ1-2, with D possibly matching TRBD1 (5 bases). CDR1 is MNHEY and CDR2 is SVGAGI in the germline V gene. This CDR3 contains 13 residues. Trimming cost V 5 bases and J 13 bases, with 20 bases left between them.

V and J are TRBV29-1 and TRBJ1-1; tentatively, D is TRBD1 (5 bases). The CDR3 sequence is 12 residues long. Trimming left V 7 bases short and J 4 bases short, with 13 bases between. Germline CDR1 is SQVTM and CDR2 is ANQGSEA. In DNA form, the CDR3 reads TGCAGCGCACGACAGTCGACCACTGAAGCTTTCTTT. Protein product: CSARQSTTEAFF. Drawing the rest from reference TRBV29-1 and TRBJ1-1, the complete variable domain is SAVISQKPSRDICQRGTSLTIQCQVDSQVTMMFWYRQQPGQSLTLIATANQGSEATYESGFVIDKFPISRPNLTFSTLTVSNMSPEDSSIYLCSARQSTTEAFFGQGTRLTVV.

This chain uses TRBV6-6 with TRBJ2-7, with TRBD1 matching over 8 bases. Germline loops: CDR1 MNHNY, CDR2 SVGAGI (reference sequence). The CDR3 is 12 amino acids. V dropped 5 bases and J dropped 6; count of bases not matched to a gene: 3. The CDR3 spells CASSRTGGEQYF. As DNA, the CDR3 is TGTGCCAGCAGTCGTACAGGGGGCGAGCAGTACTTC.

J is TRBJ1-5 and V is TRBV2, with 10 positions matching TRBD1. The CDR3 has 17 residues. With 4 bases clipped from V and 8 bases from J, the junction kept 14 bases outside the gene matches. CDR1 and CDR2 (germline): SNHLY, FYNNEI. CDR3 sequence reads: CASSGSGQGGLGEPQHF. The CDR3 DNA reads TGTGCCAGCAGTGGGTCAGGACAGGGGGGACTAGGCGAGCCCCAGCATTTT.

The chain employs TRBV3-1 (or the pseudogene TRBV3-2) and TRBJ2-7, with 9 bases aligning to TRBD2. The J segment lost 4 bases and the V segment lost 7 bases, leaving 8 bases of the junction unmatched. Germline V gene sequence: CDR1 LGHDT, CDR2 YNNKEL (reference sequence). The CDR3 is made up of 14 amino acids. The CDR3 spells CASTSQRGAYEQYF. CDR3 coding DNA: TGTGCCAGCACCAGTCAGCGGGGGGCTTACGAGCAGTACTTC.

V usage is TRBV19 and J usage is TRBJ2-6, with D possibly TRBD1 on 5 matching bases. This CDR3 is built from 15 residues. Per germline, CDR1 LNHDA and CDR2 SQIVND (reference sequence). Trimming removed 5 bases from V and 1 base from J, with 9 bases in between. Here the CDR3 reads CASSLDRSGANVLTF. CDR3 DNA: TGTGCCAGTAGTCTCGACAGATCTGGGGCCAACGTCCTGACTTTC.

This clone has only a few counts. The chain combines TRBV6-2 or TRBV6-3 with TRBJ1-1; D is undetermined. Germline V lookup: CDR1 MNHEY, CDR2 SVGEGT. V was cut by 2 bases and J by 1 base, with 11 bases left in between. This CDR3 comprises 15 residues. The CDR3 coding sequence is TGTGCCAGCAGTTACCTCCCCGGCGGGAACACTGAAGCTTTCTTT. This translates into CASSYLPGGNTEAFF.